This TCR beta chain was obtained from a study of preoperative IRX-2 immunotherapy in early breast cancer. Repertoires were generated with immunoSEQ multiplex PCR, while TCRdb's copy carries only in-frame clones and drops some. The table records thousands of clones, more than 75% of them present only once. Treatment noted: preoperative locoregional IRX-2 cytokine immunotherapy. This CDR3 spans 14 amino acids. CDR1 is MDHEN, CDR2 SYDVKM, per germline. Trimming left V 6 bases short and J 0 bases short, with 11 bases between. Sequences were derived from tumor tissue, sampled after IRX-2 immunotherapy. This sequence originates from a human donor with breast cancer. The chain has TRBV28 and TRBJ1-1, with D hard to call. CDR3 region: CASRSGTMNTEAFF. For the CDR3, the DNA is TGTGCCAGCAGGTCGGGAACCATGAACACTGAAGCTTTCTTT.